Shown below are 31 T cell receptor beta chains from a single sample sequenced in a study of human T cells and chemical hapten exposure. Total RNA was extracted from unfractionated whole blood. One entry per CDR3 protein results from TCRdb running MiXCR on the 5' RACE reads. The top ten hold about 2.1% of the sample, which has roughly 81,000 distinct CDR3 sequences, about 8.4% seen once. These receptors were collected from a male donor in good health.

The rearrangement uses TRBV5-1 and TRBJ2-7; D uncertain. CDR1 is SGHRS and CDR2 is YFSETQ in the germline V gene. Trimming removed 2 bases from V and 0 bases from J, with 9 bases in between. This CDR3 region has 14 residues. This CDR3 is CASSFSADSYEQYF. The CDR3 DNA sequence: TGCGCCAGCAGCTTCTCGGCAGACTCCTACGAGCAGTACTTC.

The chain combines TRBV6-1 with TRBJ1-1; D unresolved. CDR3 length: 13 amino acids. Trimming stripped 4 bases from V and 1 base from J, with 7 bases between. Germline loops: CDR1 MNHNS, CDR2 SASEGT. The CDR3 here is CASSVNQNTEAFF. The CDR3, as DNA: TGTGCCAGCAGTGTGAACCAGAACACTGAAGCTTTCTTT.

This clonotype has a handful of counts. This rearrangement joins TRBV19 to TRBJ2-7; 12 bases align to TRBD2. Unmatched junction bases numbered 7, after V lost 5 bases and J lost 2 bases. CDR3 length: 16 residues. The V gene's germline CDR1 is LNHDA and CDR2 SQIVND (reference sequence). This chain's CDR3 is CASSETSGSPTYEQYF. Written as DNA, the CDR3 is TGTGCCAGTAGTGAGACTAGCGGGAGTCCAACCTACGAGCAGTACTTC.

In its sample, this clonotype was seen many times. The rearrangement uses TRBV5-4 and TRBJ2-5; 8 bases match TRBD1. This CDR3 has 14 amino acids. CDR1 is SGHNT, CDR2 YYREEE, per germline (reference sequence). Trimming cost V 5 bases and J 5 bases; bases outside gene matches: 8. CDR3 amino acids: CASSLTGAGETQYF. The DNA of the CDR3 is TGTGCCAGCAGTTTGACAGGGGCTGGGGAGACCCAGTACTTC.

This clonotype was seen a few times. The J gene is TRBJ1-1, the V gene TRBV12-3 or TRBV12-4; D gene unclear. The CDR3 length is 13 residues. Trimming took off 3 bases at V and 7 bases at J, with 12 bases between the two ends. The CDR3 region is CASSFLRADEAFF. The DNA of the CDR3 is TGTGCCAGCAGTTTTTTACGAGCGGATGAAGCTTTCTTT.

This clonotype was observed a few times. CDR3 nucleotides: TGTGCCACCAGGGACAGGCGCAACACTGAAGCTTTCTTT. Amino acid sequence: CATRDRRNTEAFF. The chain carries TRBV15 and TRBJ1-1; 7 bases agree with TRBD1. The germline V gene encodes CDR1 LNHNV and CDR2 YYDKDF (reference sequence). The CDR3 length is 13 residues. With V trimmed by 6 bases and J by 2 bases, 3 bases remained unmatched.

This clonotype was seen repeatedly, ten times or more. The chain links TRBV6-6 to TRBJ1-2; no definite D call. The ends were cut back, 7 bases at V and 3 bases at J, with 12 bases in the middle. CDR1 MNHNY and CDR2 SVGAGI come from the germline V gene (reference sequence). The CDR3 totals 13 residues. The CDR3 nucleotides are TGTGCCAGCACCGAGCGGGCGGACTATGGCTACACCTTC. Translation gives CASTERADYGYTF.

Only a few counts were recorded for this clonotype. The chain has TRBV3-1 and TRBJ1-5, with D uncertain. V lost 0 bases, J lost 1 base, and 7 bases lay in between. Per the germline V gene, CDR1 is LGHDT and CDR2 is YNNKEL (reference sequence). The CDR3 covers 15 residues. The CDR3 DNA is TGTGCCAGCAGCCAAGACGGGTGGAGCAATCAGCCCCAGCATTTT. It is translated as CASSQDGWSNQPQHF.

The chain links TRBV30 to TRBJ2-1, with 8 nucleotides matching TRBD1. The CDR3 covers 13 residues. The trim removed 7 bases at V and 7 bases at J, leaving 9 bases unmatched. The V gene's germline CDR1 is GTSNPN and CDR2 SVGIG (reference sequence). CDR3 residues: CALYAGGRNEQFF. For the CDR3, the DNA is TGTGCCTTATATGCAGGGGGCAGGAATGAGCAGTTCTTC. Together with reference TRBV30 and TRBJ2-1, the CDR3 gives the full variable domain: SQTIHQWPATLVQPVGSPLSLECTVEGTSNPNLYWYRQAAGRGLQLLFYSVGIGQISSEVPQNLSASRPQDRQFILSSKKLLLSDSGFYLCALYAGGRNEQFFGPGTRLTVL.

The V gene is TRBV9, the J gene TRBJ1-6, with TRBD1 identical over 10 bases. This CDR3 has 17 amino acids. Germline loops: CDR1 SGDLS, CDR2 YYNGEE. Germline trimming cut 4 bases from V and 7 bases from J; bases unmatched to any gene: 11. CDR3 protein: CASSLTGTGVGNSPLHF. The DNA for the CDR3 is TGTGCCAGCAGCTTGACCGGGACAGGGGTCGGCAATTCACCCCTCCACTTT.

This clonotype was found many times. This sequence joins TRBV12-3 or TRBV12-4 and TRBJ1-3, with TRBD1 as a possible D gene (6 bases). V was cut by 6 bases and J by 0 bases, with 12 bases left in between. CDR3 length: 15 residues. Written as DNA, the CDR3 is TGTGCCAGCAGGGGCCCAGGGGTCTCTGGAAACACCATATATTTT. It codes for CASRGPGVSGNTIYF.

V gene TRBV19 combines with J gene TRBJ2-4; the D call may be TRBD1 or TRBD2 (5 bases each). Germline assignment: CDR1 LNHDA and CDR2 SQIVND (reference sequence). The V end was cut by 2 bases, the J end by 2 bases, with 16 bases between. The CDR3 covers 17 residues. This CDR3 reads CASSITAAQGPKNIQYF. CDR3 DNA: TGTGCCAGTAGTATAACCGCCGCCCAGGGACCCAAAAACATTCAGTACTTC.

The chain uses TRBV12-3 or TRBV12-4 and TRBJ1-1; D remains unclear. Trimming left V 1 base short and J 11 bases short, with 8 bases between. The CDR3 is 11 residues long. Here the CDR3 DNA reads TGTGCCAGCAGTTTAGGTTCACAGGCTTTCTTT. This sequence encodes CASSLGSQAFF.

This chain uses TRBV11-2 with TRBJ2-1, with 13 bases that match TRBD2. The CDR3 runs to 18 residues. J lost 0 bases, V lost 4 bases, and 6 bases had no gene match. The germline V gene has CDR1 SGHAT and CDR2 FQNNGV. The DNA for the CDR3 is TGTGCCAGCAGCTCCGGACTAGCGGGGGACCGCTCCTACAATGAGCAGTTCTTC. Translating it yields CASSSGLAGDRSYNEQFF.

This clonotype was seen more than once but under ten times. V usage is TRBV7-9 and J usage is TRBJ1-3; D is unclear. Trimming shortened V by 5 bases and J by 0 bases, and 14 bases separated the two germline ends. CDR1 is SEHNR, CDR2 FQNEAQ, per germline (reference sequence). This CDR3 is built from 16 residues. The CDR3 reads CASSPRGRDSGNTIYF. CDR3 sequence (DNA): TGTGCCAGCAGCCCGAGAGGACGGGACTCTGGAAACACCATATATTTT.

This clonotype was found a few times. The chain is built from TRBV7-2 and TRBJ2-3, with D possibly being TRBD1 (5 bases). Trimming left V 3 bases short and J 2 bases short, with 9 bases between. Germline assignment: CDR1 SGHTA and CDR2 FQGNSA. This CDR3 contains 14 residues. The CDR3 coding sequence is TGTGCCAGCAGCTTCACACAGGCCACAGATACGCAGTATTTT. This codes for CASSFTQATDTQYF.

The chain joins TRBV12-3 or TRBV12-4 to TRBJ1-2; TRBD1 might be the D (5 bases). V lost 2 bases and J 0 bases, leaving 16 bases between the germline ends. This CDR3 spans 17 amino acids. CDR3 amino acids: CASSLRRLIGANYGYTF. The CDR3 bases are TGTGCCAGCAGTTTACGCCGGCTGATAGGGGCTAACTATGGCTACACCTTC.

Only a few counts were recorded for this clonotype. The chain joins TRBV11-2 to TRBJ1-6, with TRBD1 as a possible D gene (6 bases). The length of the CDR3 is 14 residues. V gave up 1 base and J gave up 7 bases, with 8 bases separating them. Per the germline V gene, CDR1 is SGHAT and CDR2 is FQNNGV. The CDR3 region is CASSLAGQNSPLHF. The CDR3 nucleotides read TGTGCCAGCAGCTTAGCCGGACAGAATTCACCCCTCCACTTT.

This clonotype was detected only a few times. This chain joins TRBV20-1 and TRBJ2-5; D ambiguous. CDR1 DFQATT and CDR2 SNEGSKA come from the germline V gene (reference sequence). The CDR3 sequence is 10 residues long. The V end lost 8 bases, the J end lost 2 bases, and 6 bases lay between the germline ends. In DNA, the CDR3 is TGCAGTACAGAGCAAGAGACCCAGTACTTC. This codes for CSTEQETQYF.

This clonotype appeared many times. CDR3 nucleotide sequence: TGCAGTGCTAGAGAAGCTAGCGGTCTTCCCTACGAGCAGTACTTC. It codes for CSAREASGLPYEQYF. The chain joins TRBV20-1 to TRBJ2-7, with 7 nucleotides matching TRBD2. CDR1 is DFQATT and CDR2 is SNEGSKA in the germline V gene (reference sequence). The CDR3 length is 15 residues. The V gene end was trimmed by 0 bases and the J gene end by 2 bases; junction bases not matched to a gene: 7.

The chain links TRBV15 to TRBJ2-6, with D possibly matching TRBD2 (7 bases). V was pared by 0 bases and J by 3 bases, with 9 bases between. Per the germline V gene, CDR1 is LNHNV and CDR2 is YYDKDF (reference sequence). This CDR3 spans 16 amino acids. The CDR3 DNA reads TGTGCCACCAGCAGAGAGGGGGGGCTTGGGGCCAACGTCCTGACTTTC. The encoded protein is CATSREGGLGANVLTF.

The gene calls are TRBV29-1 and TRBJ2-1; D is unresolved. CDR1 SQVTM and CDR2 ANQGSEA come from the germline V gene. V was pared by 3 bases and J by 9 bases, with 15 bases between. The CDR3 spans 13 residues. Here the CDR3 reads CSVEAGRWGEQFF. The CDR3 DNA reads TGCAGCGTTGAGGCCGGACGTTGGGGTGAGCAGTTCTTC.

This clonotype was seen a handful of times. The V gene is TRBV18, the J gene TRBJ1-1; 7 nucleotides align to TRBD1. CDR1 is KGHSH, CDR2 LQKENI, per germline. CDR3 length equals 14 residues. Trimming took 0 bases from V and 6 from J; bases not matched to a gene: 4. This chain's CDR3 is CASSPPTGLPEAFF. The CDR3 coding sequence is TGTGCCAGCTCACCACCGACAGGGTTGCCTGAAGCTTTCTTT.

The chain links TRBV30 to TRBJ1-1, with unresolved D. The V end lost 5 bases, the J end lost 0 bases, and 7 bases lay between the germline ends. This CDR3 region has 12 residues. Germline V gene lookup returns CDR1 GTSNPN and CDR2 SVGIG (reference sequence). The chain's CDR3 is CAWGQMNTEAFF. CDR3 bases: TGTGCCTGGGGGCAGATGAACACTGAAGCTTTCTTT.

The rearrangement joins TRBV2 to TRBJ1-1; D remains unclear. CDR3 length: 14 amino acids. Trimming left V 4 bases short and J 0 bases short, with 9 bases between. Looked up from germline, CDR1 is SNHLY and CDR2 is FYNNEI. The CDR3 protein is CASSAQTVNTEAFF. As DNA, the CDR3 is TGTGCCAGCAGTGCCCAGACGGTGAACACTGAAGCTTTCTTT.

There are a few counts of this clonotype. This chain uses TRBV11-2 with TRBJ2-2; no clear D. This CDR3 is built from 16 residues. Germline loops: CDR1 SGHAT, CDR2 FQNNGV. V lost 5 bases, J lost 1 base, and 14 bases lay in between. The CDR3 region is CASSPPGRVNTGELFF. CDR3 sequence (DNA): TGTGCCAGCAGCCCCCCTGGACGGGTGAACACCGGGGAGCTGTTTTTT.

This clonotype was counted ten times or more. The chain carries TRBV14 and TRBJ2-2; 7 bases line up with TRBD1. The CDR3 contains 16 residues. The germline V gene encodes CDR1 SGHDN and CDR2 FVKESK. Trimming at V came to 5 bases and at J to 4 bases, leaving 10 bases not matched to a gene. The CDR3 loop reads CASSGRRDSFTGELFF. The CDR3 DNA reads TGTGCCAGCAGCGGTCGCCGGGACAGCTTCACCGGGGAGCTGTTTTTT.

The genes are TRBV20-1 and TRBJ1-5; D may be TRBD1 (6 bases). Germline V lookup: CDR1 DFQATT, CDR2 SNEGSKA (reference sequence). Trimming shortened V by 6 bases and J by 7 bases, and 22 bases separated the two germline ends. CDR3 length equals 15 residues. The CDR3 DNA reads TGCAGTGCGCCGGAGGCAGGGGAGGGACGGCAGCCCCAGCATTTT. Encoded protein: CSAPEAGEGRQPQHF.

This clonotype came up many times. The chain is built from TRBV30 and TRBJ2-7; a weak D match, TRBD1 (5 bases). This CDR3 is built from 14 residues. Germline CDR1 is GTSNPN and CDR2 is SVGIG (reference sequence). V was clipped by 1 base and J by 2 bases, with 12 bases between them. CDR3 sequence reads: CAWSGYRSTYEQYF. The CDR3 region has the DNA TGTGCCTGGAGTGGCTACAGGTCTACCTACGAGCAGTACTTC.

The chain combines TRBV23-1 with TRBJ2-1, with 14 bases that match TRBD2. TRBV23-1 is an ORF for which the function is uncertain. The CDR3 has 20 residues. V shed 2 bases and J 2 bases; nucleotides not matched to a gene: 11. The CDR3 region has the DNA TGCGCCAGCAGTCAACCCAACGGGACTAGCGGGGGCCTTCCCTACAATGAGCAGTTCTTC. It yields the protein CASSQPNGTSGGLPYNEQFF.

Ten or more counts support this clonotype. This chain links TRBV3-1 with TRBJ2-5, with D hard to call. Germline V gene lookup returns CDR1 LGHDT and CDR2 YNNKEL (reference sequence). The CDR3 runs 13 residues. The V end lost 0 bases, the J end lost 5 bases, and 7 bases lay between the germline ends. The CDR3 reads CASSQDPGETQYF. The CDR3 DNA follows: TGTGCCAGCAGCCAAGATCCCGGGGAGACCCAGTACTTC.